These 9 T cell receptor beta chains came from one sample sequenced in a study of blood T cell repertoires in COVID-19. Clones were read by immunoSEQ multiplex PCR, and TCRdb kept only the in-frame ones, dropping some. The repertoire holds under 250,000 clones, with about 85% as singletons. Sequenced material: peripheral blood. The receptors were sampled from a man aged 30-40 years who had recovered from COVID-19.

The chain carries TRBV7-3 and TRBJ2-1, with D possibly being TRBD1 (7 bases). V dropped 5 bases and J dropped 7 bases, with 18 bases sitting between them. The CDR3 covers 15 residues. Germline loops: CDR1 SGHTA, CDR2 FQGTGA. The DNA for the CDR3 is TGTGCCAGCAGCCTCCAAACGACAGGGAGGAATGAGCAGTTCTTC. Amino acid sequence: CASSLQTTGRNEQFF.

J is TRBJ2-2 and V is TRBV6-4; D ambiguous. Germline V gene sequence: CDR1 MRHNA, CDR2 SNTAGT. This CDR3 contains 14 residues. The V gene lost 5 bases and the J gene lost 4 bases, with 11 bases spanning the gap. The CDR3 protein is CASSLEVLTGELFF. CDR3 nucleotide sequence: TGTGCCAGCAGTCTTGAAGTACTCACCGGGGAGCTGTTTTTT.

This clone was found once. The chain carries TRBV25-1 and TRBJ1-4; D not resolved. Germline CDR1 MGHDK, CDR2 SYGVNS. Trimming pared 7 bases from V and 7 bases from J, leaving 10 bases between. The CDR3 runs to 12 residues. DNA for the CDR3: TGTGCCAGCATACCGGAGGGTGAAAAACTGTTTTTT. Protein: CASIPEGEKLFF.

This chain links TRBV2 with TRBJ1-4, with TRBD1 identical over 7 bases. Trimming removed 7 bases from V and 7 bases from J; junction bases left unmatched: 9. The CDR3 length is 14 residues. In germline, CDR1 is SNHLY, CDR2 FYNNEI. The CDR3 loop reads CASTDRDRGEKLFF. CDR3 nucleotide sequence: TGTGCCAGCACTGACAGGGATAGGGGTGAAAAACTGTTTTTT.

This sequence joins TRBV12-5 and TRBJ2-3; 12 bases line up with TRBD2. Trimming at V came to 5 bases and at J to 2 bases, leaving 5 bases not matched to a gene. This CDR3 has 16 residues. Looked up from germline, CDR1 is LGHNT and CDR2 is FRNRAP. CDR3 sequence: CASGQRLAGVTDTQYF. The CDR3 nucleotides read TGTGCTAGTGGTCAGAGACTAGCGGGGGTCACAGATACGCAGTATTTT.

This chain links TRBV19 with TRBJ1-1; the match to TRBD1 covers 7 bases. V lost 8 bases, J lost 10 bases, and 16 bases stayed unmatched. There are 14 residues in the CDR3. CDR1 and CDR2 (germline): LNHDA, SQIVND (reference sequence). CDR3 residues: CASAAGTAQLRAFF. The CDR3 bases are TGTGCCAGTGCCGCGGGGACAGCCCAACTGAGAGCTTTCTTT. The full variable domain, with the rest looked up from reference TRBV19 and TRBJ1-1, is DGGITQSPKYLFRKEGQNVTLSCEQNLNHDAMYWYRQDPGQGLRLIYYSQIVNDFQKGDIAEGYSVSREKKESFPLTVTSAQKNPTAFYLCASAAGTAQLRAFFGQGTRLTVV.

This clone was recorded only once. V is TRBV20-1 and J is TRBJ2-2; TRBD2 matches 13 bases. Germline-derived CDR1 and CDR2 are DFQATT and SNEGSKA (reference sequence). J lost 3 bases, V lost 3 bases, and 10 bases had no gene match. This CDR3 is 18 amino acids long. CDR3 in amino acids: CSASRGGTSGDDTGELFF. In DNA, the CDR3 is TGCAGTGCTAGTCGGGGGGGGACTAGCGGGGACGACACCGGGGAGCTGTTTTTT.

The chain carries TRBV6-5 and TRBJ2-7, with 8 bases that match TRBD1. Trimming took 7 bases from V and 8 from J; bases not matched to a gene: 13. CDR1 and CDR2 (germline): MNHEY, SVGAGI. The CDR3 covers 14 residues. The CDR3 sequence is CASTNLRQGMKQYF. The DNA of the CDR3 is TGTGCCAGCACCAACCTTAGACAGGGGATGAAGCAGTACTTC.

The gene calls are TRBV9 and TRBJ1-5; 8 nucleotides align to TRBD1. This CDR3 is 15 amino acids long. Germline V gene lookup returns CDR1 SGDLS and CDR2 YYNGEE. V shed 5 bases and J 8 bases; nucleotides not matched to a gene: 12. The CDR3 is CASSWYRGALKPQHF. The CDR3, as DNA: TGTGCCAGCAGTTGGTACAGGGGGGCTTTGAAGCCCCAGCATTTT.